This T cell receptor (beta chain) was captured in a study of blood T cell repertoires in COVID-19. Study information: COVID-19 samples, acute and convalescent, were from the United States, Italy and Spain. PBMCs, B-cell-depleted T cells, or T cells were the source of the cDNA or gDNA that made up the material.

The CDR3 consists of 13 residues. Germline-derived CDR1 and CDR2 are SGDLS and YYNGEE. V was clipped by 0 bases and J by 6 bases, with 8 bases between them. The authors' processing: The authors estimated nucleated cell counts from reference gene primer amplification. Generated by immunoSEQ multiplex PCR, the TCRdb table keeps only in-frame clones and is missing some. V, J and clone size derive from that table, while D and trimming were established from the DNA sequence. The sample lists about 200,000 clones, 80% occurring once. V and J are TRBV9 and TRBJ2-3; D call uncertain. Material for sequencing was peripheral blood. The clonotype comes from a woman aged 70-85 years with acute or convalescent COVID-19. The CDR3 DNA follows: TGTGCCAGCAGCGTAGTGGCATCGGATACGCAGTATTTT. This codes for CASSVVASDTQYF.